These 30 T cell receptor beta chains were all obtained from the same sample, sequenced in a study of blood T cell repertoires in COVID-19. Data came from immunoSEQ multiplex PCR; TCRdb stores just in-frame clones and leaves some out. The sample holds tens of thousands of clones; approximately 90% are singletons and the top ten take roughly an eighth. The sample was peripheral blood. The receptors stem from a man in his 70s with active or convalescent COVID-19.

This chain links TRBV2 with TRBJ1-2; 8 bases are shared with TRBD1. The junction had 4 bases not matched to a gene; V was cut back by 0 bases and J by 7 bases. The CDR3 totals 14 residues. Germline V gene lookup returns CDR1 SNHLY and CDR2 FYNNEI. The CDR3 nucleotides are TGTGCCAGCAGTGAAGCGGGACAGGCGTCTGGCTACACCTTC. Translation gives CASSEAGQASGYTF.

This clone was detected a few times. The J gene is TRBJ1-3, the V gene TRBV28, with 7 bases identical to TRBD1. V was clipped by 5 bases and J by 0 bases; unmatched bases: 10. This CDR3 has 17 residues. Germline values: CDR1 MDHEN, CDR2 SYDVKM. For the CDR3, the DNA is TGTGCCAGCAGTCCGGGGGGGACAGTGAACTCTGGAAACACCATATATTTT. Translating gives CASSPGGTVNSGNTIYF.

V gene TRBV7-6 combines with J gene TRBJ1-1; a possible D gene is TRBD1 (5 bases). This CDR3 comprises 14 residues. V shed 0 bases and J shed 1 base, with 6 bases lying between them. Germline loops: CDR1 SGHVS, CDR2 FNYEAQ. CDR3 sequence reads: CASSLAGANTEAFF. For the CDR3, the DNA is TGTGCCAGCAGCTTAGCTGGGGCGAACACTGAAGCTTTCTTT.

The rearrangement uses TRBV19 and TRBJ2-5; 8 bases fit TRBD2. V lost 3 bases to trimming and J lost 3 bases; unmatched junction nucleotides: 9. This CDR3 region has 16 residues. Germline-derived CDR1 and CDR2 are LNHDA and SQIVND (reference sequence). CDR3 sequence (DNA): TGTGCCAGTAGTATTTGGCGAGCGGGGGAAGAAGAGACCCAGTACTTC. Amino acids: CASSIWRAGEEETQYF. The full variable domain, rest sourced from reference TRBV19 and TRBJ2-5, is DGGITQSPKYLFRKEGQNVTLSCEQNLNHDAMYWYRQDPGQGLRLIYYSQIVNDFQKGDIAEGYSVSREKKESFPLTVTSAQKNPTAFYLCASSIWRAGEEETQYFGPGTRLLVL.

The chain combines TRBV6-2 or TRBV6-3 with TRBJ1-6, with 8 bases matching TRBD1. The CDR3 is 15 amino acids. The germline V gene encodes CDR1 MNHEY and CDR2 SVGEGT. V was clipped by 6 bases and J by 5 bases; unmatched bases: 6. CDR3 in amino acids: CASSTGQGNNSPLHF. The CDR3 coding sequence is TGTGCCAGCAGCACCGGACAGGGAAATAATTCACCCCTCCACTTT.

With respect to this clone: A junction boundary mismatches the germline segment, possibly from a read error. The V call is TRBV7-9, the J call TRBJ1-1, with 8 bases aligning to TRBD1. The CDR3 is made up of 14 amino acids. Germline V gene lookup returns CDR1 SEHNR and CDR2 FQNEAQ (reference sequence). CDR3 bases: TGTGCCAGCAGCTTGCCCGGGACAGGTAATGTTCGCGGCTTT. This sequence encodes CASSLPGTGNVRGF.

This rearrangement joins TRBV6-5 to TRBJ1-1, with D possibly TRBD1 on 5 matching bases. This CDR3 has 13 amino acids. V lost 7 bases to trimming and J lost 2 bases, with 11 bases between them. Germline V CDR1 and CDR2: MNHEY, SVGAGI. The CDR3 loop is CASTYRTNTEAFF. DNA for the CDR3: TGTGCCAGCACGTACAGGACCAACACTGAAGCTTTCTTT.

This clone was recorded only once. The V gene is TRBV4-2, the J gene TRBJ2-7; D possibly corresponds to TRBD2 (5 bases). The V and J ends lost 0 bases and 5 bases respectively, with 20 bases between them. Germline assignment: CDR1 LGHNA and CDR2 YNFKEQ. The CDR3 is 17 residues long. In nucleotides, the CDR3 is TGTGCCAGCAGCCAAGATCAGAATCTTGGACTCCAGAACGAGCAGTACTTC. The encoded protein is CASSQDQNLGLQNEQYF.

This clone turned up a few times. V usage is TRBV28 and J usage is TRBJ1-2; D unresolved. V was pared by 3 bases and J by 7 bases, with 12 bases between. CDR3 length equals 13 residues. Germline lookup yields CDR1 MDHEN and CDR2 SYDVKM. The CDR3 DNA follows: TGTGCCAGCAGTTTCGTAAGTCGACTTGGCTACACCTTC. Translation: CASSFVSRLGYTF.

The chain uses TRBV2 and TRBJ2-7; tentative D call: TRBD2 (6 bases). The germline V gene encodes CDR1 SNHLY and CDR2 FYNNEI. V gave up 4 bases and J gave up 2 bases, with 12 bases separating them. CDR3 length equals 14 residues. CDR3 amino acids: CASSGGRTTYEQYF. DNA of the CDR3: TGTGCCAGCAGTGGGGGGAGGACGACCTACGAGCAGTACTTC.

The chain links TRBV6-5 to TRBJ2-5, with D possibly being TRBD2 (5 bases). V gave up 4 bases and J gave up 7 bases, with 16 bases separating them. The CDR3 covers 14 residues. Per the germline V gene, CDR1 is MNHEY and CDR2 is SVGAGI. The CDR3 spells CASSSSGVVGTQYF. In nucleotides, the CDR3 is TGTGCCAGCAGTTCTTCCGGGGTCGTTGGGACCCAGTACTTC.

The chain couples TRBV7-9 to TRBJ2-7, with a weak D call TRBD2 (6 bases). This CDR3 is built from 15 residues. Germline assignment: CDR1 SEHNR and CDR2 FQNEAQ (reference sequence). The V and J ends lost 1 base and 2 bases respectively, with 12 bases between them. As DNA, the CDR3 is TGTGCCAGCAGCTTAGAGTTGGCGGGGCCCTACGAGCAGTACTTC. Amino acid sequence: CASSLELAGPYEQYF.

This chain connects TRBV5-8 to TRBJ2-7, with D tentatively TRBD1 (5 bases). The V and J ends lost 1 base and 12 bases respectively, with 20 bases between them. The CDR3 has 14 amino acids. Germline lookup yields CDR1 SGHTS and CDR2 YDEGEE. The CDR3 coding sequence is TGTGCCAGCAGCTTGAATGGGGCTCGGCTGAGTCCGTACTTC. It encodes CASSLNGARLSPYF.

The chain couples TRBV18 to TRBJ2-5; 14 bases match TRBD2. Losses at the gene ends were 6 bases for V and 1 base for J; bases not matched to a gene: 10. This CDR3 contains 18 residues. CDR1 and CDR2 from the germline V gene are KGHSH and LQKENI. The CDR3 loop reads CASSLGLAGGNLQETQYF. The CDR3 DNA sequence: TGTGCCAGCTCCCTTGGACTAGCGGGGGGCAACCTCCAAGAGACCCAGTACTTC.

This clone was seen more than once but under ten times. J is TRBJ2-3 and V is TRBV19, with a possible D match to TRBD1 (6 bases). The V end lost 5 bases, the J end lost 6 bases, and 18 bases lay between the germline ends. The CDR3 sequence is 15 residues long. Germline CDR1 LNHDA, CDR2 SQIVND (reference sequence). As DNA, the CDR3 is TGTGCCAGTAGTCCCCTAATGGGGGCGTCGGATACGCAGTATTTT. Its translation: CASSPLMGASDTQYF.

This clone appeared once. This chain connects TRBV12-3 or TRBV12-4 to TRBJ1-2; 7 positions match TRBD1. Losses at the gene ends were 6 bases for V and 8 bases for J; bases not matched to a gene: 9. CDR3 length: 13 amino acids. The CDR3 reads CASSLTGDLGYTF. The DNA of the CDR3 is TGTGCCAGCAGCCTAACAGGGGATCTCGGCTACACCTTC.

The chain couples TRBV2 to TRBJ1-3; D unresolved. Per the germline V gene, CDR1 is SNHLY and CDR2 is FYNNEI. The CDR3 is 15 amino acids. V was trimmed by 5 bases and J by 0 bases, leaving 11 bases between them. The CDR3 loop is CASSSTGFSGNTIYF. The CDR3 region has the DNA TGTGCCAGCAGTTCTACGGGTTTCTCTGGAAACACCATATATTTT. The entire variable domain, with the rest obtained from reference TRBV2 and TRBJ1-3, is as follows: EPEVTQTPSHQVTQMGQEVILRCVPISNHLYFYWYRQILGQKVEFLVSFYNNEISEKSEIFDDQFSVERPDGSNFTLKIRSTKLEDSAMYFCASSSTGFSGNTIYFGEGSWLTVV.

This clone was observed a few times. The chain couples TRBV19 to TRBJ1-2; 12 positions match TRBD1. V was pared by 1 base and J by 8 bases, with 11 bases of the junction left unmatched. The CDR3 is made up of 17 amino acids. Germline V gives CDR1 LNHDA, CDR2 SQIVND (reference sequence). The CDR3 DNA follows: TGTGCCAGTAGTATAGGTCTTGTGGGACAGGGGGCCCGAGGCTACACCTTC. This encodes CASSIGLVGQGARGYTF.

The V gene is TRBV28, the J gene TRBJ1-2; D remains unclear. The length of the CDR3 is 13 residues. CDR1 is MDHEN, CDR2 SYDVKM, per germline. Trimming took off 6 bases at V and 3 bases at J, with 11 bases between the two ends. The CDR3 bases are TGTGCCAGCAGCCTTGACATCTACTATGGCTACACCTTC. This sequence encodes CASSLDIYYGYTF.

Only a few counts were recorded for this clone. The CDR3 protein is CASNGQPNQPQHF. CDR3 coding DNA: TGTGCCAGCAACGGTCAACCCAATCAGCCCCAGCATTTT. The chain links TRBV28 to TRBJ1-5, with unresolved D. V lost 7 bases and J lost 3, with 10 bases in between. The V gene's germline CDR1 is MDHEN and CDR2 SYDVKM. The CDR3 length is 13 residues.

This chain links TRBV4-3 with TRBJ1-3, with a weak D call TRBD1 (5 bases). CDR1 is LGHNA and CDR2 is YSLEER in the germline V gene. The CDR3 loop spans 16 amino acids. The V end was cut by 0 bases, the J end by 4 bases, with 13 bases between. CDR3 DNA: TGCGCCAGCAGCCAAGACAGGGAATTGAGGGGAAACACCATATATTTT. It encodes CASSQDRELRGNTIYF.

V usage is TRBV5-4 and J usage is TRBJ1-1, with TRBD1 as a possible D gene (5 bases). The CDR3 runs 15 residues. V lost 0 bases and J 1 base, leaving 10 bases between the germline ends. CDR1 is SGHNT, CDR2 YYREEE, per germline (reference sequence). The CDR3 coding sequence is TGTGCCAGCAGCTTGGAACAGGCTAGGAACACTGAAGCTTTCTTT. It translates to CASSLEQARNTEAFF. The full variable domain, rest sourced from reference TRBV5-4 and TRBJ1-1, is ETGVTQSPTHLIKTRGQQVTLRCSSQSGHNTVSWYQQALGQGPQFIFQYYREEENGRGNFPPRFSGLQFPNYSSELNVNALELDDSALYLCASSLEQARNTEAFFGQGTRLTVV.

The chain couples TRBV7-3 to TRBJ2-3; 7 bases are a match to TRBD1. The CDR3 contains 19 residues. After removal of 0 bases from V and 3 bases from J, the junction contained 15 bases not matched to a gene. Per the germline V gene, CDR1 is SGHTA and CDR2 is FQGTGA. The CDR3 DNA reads TGTGCCAGCAGCTTAACGGGAGTTCACAGGGGTAGTAGTACAGATACGCAGTATTTT. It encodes CASSLTGVHRGSSTDTQYF.

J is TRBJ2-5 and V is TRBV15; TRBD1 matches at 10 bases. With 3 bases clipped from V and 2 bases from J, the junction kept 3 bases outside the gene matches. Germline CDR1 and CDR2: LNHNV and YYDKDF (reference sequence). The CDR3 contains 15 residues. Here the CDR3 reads CATSSRTGGQETQYF. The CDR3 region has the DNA TGTGCCACCAGCAGCAGGACAGGGGGGCAAGAGACCCAGTACTTC.

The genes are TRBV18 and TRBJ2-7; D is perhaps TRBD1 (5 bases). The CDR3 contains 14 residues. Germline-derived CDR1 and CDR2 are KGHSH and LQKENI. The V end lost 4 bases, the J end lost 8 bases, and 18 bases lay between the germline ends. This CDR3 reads CASSLNFQGSKQYF. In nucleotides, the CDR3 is TGTGCCAGCTCACTGAATTTCCAGGGCAGCAAGCAGTACTTC.

CDR3 coding DNA: TGTGCCAGCAGTCGAAGGACAGGGGACATTAGCTCTGGAAACACCATATATTTT. Its protein is CASSRRTGDISSGNTIYF. The V and J genes are TRBV5-4 and TRBJ1-3; 9 bases fit TRBD1. The CDR3 is made up of 18 amino acids. The J segment lost 0 bases and the V segment lost 5 bases, leaving 12 bases of the junction unmatched. Germline V gene data show CDR1 as SGHNT and CDR2 as YYREEE (reference sequence).

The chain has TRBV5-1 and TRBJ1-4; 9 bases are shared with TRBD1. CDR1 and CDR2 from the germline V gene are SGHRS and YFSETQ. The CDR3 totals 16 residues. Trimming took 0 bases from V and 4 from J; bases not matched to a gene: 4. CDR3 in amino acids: CASSLGGTGNNEKLFF. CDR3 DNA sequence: TGCGCCAGCAGCTTGGGTGGGACAGGGAATAATGAAAAACTGTTTTTT.

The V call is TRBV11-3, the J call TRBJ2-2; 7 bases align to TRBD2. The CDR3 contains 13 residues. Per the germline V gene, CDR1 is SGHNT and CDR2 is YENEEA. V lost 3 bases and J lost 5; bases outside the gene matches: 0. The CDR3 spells CASSFGGTGELFF. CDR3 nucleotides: TGTGCCAGCAGCTTCGGGGGGACCGGGGAGCTGTTTTTT.

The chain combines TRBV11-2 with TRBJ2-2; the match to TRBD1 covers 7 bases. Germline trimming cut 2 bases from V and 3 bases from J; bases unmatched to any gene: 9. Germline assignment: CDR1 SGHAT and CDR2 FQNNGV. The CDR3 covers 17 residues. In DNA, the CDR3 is TGTGCCAGCAGCTTACAATCGCTCGGGACAGACACCGGGGAGCTGTTTTTT. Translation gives CASSLQSLGTDTGELFF. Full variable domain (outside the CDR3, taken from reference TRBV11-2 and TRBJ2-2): EAGVAQSPRYKIIEKRQSVAFWCNPISGHATLYWYQQILGQGPKLLIQFQNNGVVDDSQLPKDRFSAERLKGVDSTLKIQPAKLEDSAVYLCASSLQSLGTDTGELFFGEGSRLTVL.

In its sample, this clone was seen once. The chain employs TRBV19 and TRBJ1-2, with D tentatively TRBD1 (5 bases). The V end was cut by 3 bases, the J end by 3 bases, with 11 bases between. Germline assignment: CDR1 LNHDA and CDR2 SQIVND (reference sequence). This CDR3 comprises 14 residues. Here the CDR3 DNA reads TGTGCCAGTAGTATCTTGGGCAGGGACTATGGCTACACCTTC. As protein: CASSILGRDYGYTF.